This paragraph reports one T cell receptor (beta chain). Its binding antigen is unknown. It has no much larger one-base neighbor in the sample; base qualities were not kept. Libraries were constructed by 5' RACE. The instrument was an Illumina MiSeq. During library preparation, unique molecular identifiers were attached to individual cDNA molecules so that TCRs could be counted in a quantitative, reproducible way. In the paper's pipeline: Samples had a median of around 92,000 TCRs, with a range from roughly 20,000 to 690,600. V, J and CDR3 annotation of the TCR reads was performed with the Decombinator software suite. For the PS versus PT1 abundance plots, all samples were subsampled to the same number of TCRs (28,000). Expanded TCRs were defined as absent before sensitization and observed at least eight times at the 2-week time point. TCRdb redid the processing of the public reads, applying fastp at Q25 and MiXCR, and retained in-frame beta chains. CDR3 protein sequences are deduplicated, and each keeps its most common genes and DNA. TCRdb, not the authors, supplied the V and J calls. The sample yields roughly 110,000 distinct CDR3 sequences; 15% to 20% were counted once. Jointly, the top ten make up around 2.8% of the sample.

The germline V gene (reference sequence) specifies SGHNT as CDR1 and YYREEE as CDR2. Clipping removes 4 bases from V and 0 bases from J, with 27 as the unmatched junction base count. The CDR3 goes from the cysteine to the phenylalanine over 22 residues. CDR3 DNA only is kept here, 66 bases in frame from base 1. The sample originates from a study of human T cells and chemical hapten exposure (dated by TCRdb to the early 2020s). Regarding the study in general: Libraries were combined into a pool for sequencing, and differences in TCR yield between samples came mainly from small differences in library volumes within the pool. In alopecia patients, the study followed how the peripheral blood TCR repertoire changed in vivo over primary and secondary sensitization to diphenylcyclopropenone (DPC), a hapten. For every blood RNA sample, sequencing covered both the TCR alpha and TCR beta chains. The paper's findings and limits, for the study overall: DPC sensitization did not change how many TCRs were above 1 in 1000 frequency, and no evidence was found of alterations in global repertoire structure. After repeated subsampling, changes were observed in the strength of the expansion versus patch-test correlation and in the threshold at which the correlation became significant.

Total RNA was extracted from unfractionated whole blood collected in Tempus Blood RNA tubes. Four or five healthy volunteers acted as controls for TCR sequencing and had blood drawn at day 0, 2 weeks and 6 weeks. This clonotype was obtained from a human donor in good health. In this chain, TRBV5-4 is recombined with TRBJ1-1, with TRBD1 matching 7 junction bases. The CDR3: CASSGSMLPGQSVKRMNTEAFF. The base sequence is TGTGCCAGCAGCGGGTCCATGCTACCGGGACAGTCAGTGAAAAGGATGAACACTGAAGCTTTCTTT. With the rest looked up from the reference TRBV5-4 and TRBJ1-1 genes rather than sequenced, the full variable domain is ETGVTQSPTHLIKTRGQQVTLRCSSQSGHNTVSWYQQALGQGPQFIFQYYREEENGRGNFPPRFSGLQFPNYSSELNVNALELDDSALYLCASSGSMLPGQSVKRMNTEAFFGQGTRLTVV.